These T cell receptor beta chains were read from a single sample in a study of shared clonotypes between healthy human individuals. Repertoires were generated with immunoSEQ multiplex PCR, while TCRdb's copy carries only in-frame clones and drops some. This sample has 550,000 to 800,000 clones; approximately 79% occur once, and the top ten carry approximately 1.7%. The sequenced sample consisted of memory CD4+ T cells sorted from blood. These receptors came from a woman aged 30 to 39 in good health. The CDR3 runs from the conserved cysteine through the conserved F or W.

length	V	J	CDR3
15	TRBV19	TRBJ1-5	CASSIEEGAWQPQHF
16	TRBV18	TRBJ2-1	CASSTRTGVSYNEQFF
12	TRBV2	TRBJ1-1	CASTGRRTEAFF
14	TRBV7-9	TRBJ2-5	CASSLVGSKETQYF
12	TRBV6-5	TRBJ2-7	CASSGGRYEQYF
15	TRBV28	TRBJ1-2	CASRTRGNPLYGYTF
14	TRBV10-2	TRBJ2-1	CASTGSSLGNEQFF
15	TRBV28	TRBJ1-2	CASSFRGPSNYGYTF
17	TRBV19	TRBJ2-1	CASSNEPGLAGDNEQFF
16	TRBV7-6	TRBJ2-1	CASSQRPARDGGEQFF
17	TRBV7-2	TRBJ2-1	CASSLWGAATTYNEQFF
13	TRBV19	TRBJ1-5	CASTSTVGQPQHF
13	TRBV10-3	TRBJ2-7	CATVHGAAYEQYF
17	TRBV4-1	TRBJ2-7	CASSQAWTSGIYYEQYF
14	TRBV14	TRBJ2-7	CASSQGGLANEQYF
18	TRBV11-2	TRBJ2-7	CASSTQFTSGSSSYEQYF
19	TRBV11-2	TRBJ2-7	CASSPRLRGGLQYSYEQYF
14	TRBV6-1	TRBJ2-3	CASRQNGAQDTQYF
13	TRBV6-5	TRBJ2-5	CASSYTREDILYF
15	TRBV5-1	TRBJ2-1	CASSLDTSEYNEQFF
16	TRBV28	TRBJ2-5	CASSLSGFGGRETQYF
15	TRBV19	TRBJ2-5	CASSINRRFGETQYF
16	TRBV25-1	TRBJ2-1	CASSGQNSSPYNEQFF
14	TRBV5-3	TRBJ1-1	CARSLGIGDTEAFF
13	TRBV2	TRBJ2-1	CASSEDRGDEQFF
12	TRBV6-1	TRBJ2-7	CASSNPGYEQYF
14	TRBV2	TRBJ1-1	CASKVPLMNTEAFF
13	TRBV5-1	TRBJ2-3	CASSLGLPDTQYF
15	TRBV6-5	TRBJ2-7	CASSYVGRALHEQYF
14	TRBV19	TRBJ2-2	CASRTGTNTGELFF
20	TRBV4-1	TRBJ2-1	CASSQPILAGGAVPYNEQFF
13	TRBV4-1	TRBJ2-7	CASQNSSWHEQYF
15	TRBV6-5	TRBJ2-5	CASSYRGARQETQYF
14	TRBV5-1	TRBJ2-7	CASSLGRGRFEQYF
16	TRBV4-1	TRBJ1-2	CASSRLPGTPNYGYTF
16	TRBV29-1	TRBJ2-5	CSISGLGGDTQETQYF
13	TRBV6-6	TRBJ1-5	CASSRSLGQPQHF
16	TRBV2	TRBJ2-4	CASSERLWLAKNIQYF
15	TRBV28	TRBJ2-7	CASRSQDRGSYEQYF
14	TRBV5-4	TRBJ1-4	CASSLQGGNEKLFF